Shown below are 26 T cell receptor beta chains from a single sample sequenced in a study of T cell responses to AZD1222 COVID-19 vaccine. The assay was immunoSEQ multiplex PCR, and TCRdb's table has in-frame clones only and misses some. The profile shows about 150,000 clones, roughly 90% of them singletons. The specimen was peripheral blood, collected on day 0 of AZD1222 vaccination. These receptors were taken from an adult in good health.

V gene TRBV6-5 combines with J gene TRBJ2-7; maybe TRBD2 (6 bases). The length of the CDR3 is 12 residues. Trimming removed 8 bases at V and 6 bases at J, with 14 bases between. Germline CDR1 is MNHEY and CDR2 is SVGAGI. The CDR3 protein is CASAGPSLEQYF. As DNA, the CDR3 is TGTGCCAGCGCGGGACCATCTCTCGAGCAGTACTTC.

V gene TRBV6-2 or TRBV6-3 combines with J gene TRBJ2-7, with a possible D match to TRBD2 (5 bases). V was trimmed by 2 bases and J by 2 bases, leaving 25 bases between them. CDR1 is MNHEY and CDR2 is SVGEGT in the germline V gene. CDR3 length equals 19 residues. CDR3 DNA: TGTGCCAGCAGTTACCCGATCGCAAGGGAGCCCACCCCTACCTACGAGCAGTACTTC. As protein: CASSYPIAREPTPTYEQYF.

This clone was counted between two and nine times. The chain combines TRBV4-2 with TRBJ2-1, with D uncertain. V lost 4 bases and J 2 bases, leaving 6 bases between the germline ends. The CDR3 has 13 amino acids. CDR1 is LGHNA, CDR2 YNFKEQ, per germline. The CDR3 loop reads CASSPPTYNEQFF. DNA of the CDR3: TGTGCCAGCAGCCCCCCTACCTACAATGAGCAGTTCTTC.

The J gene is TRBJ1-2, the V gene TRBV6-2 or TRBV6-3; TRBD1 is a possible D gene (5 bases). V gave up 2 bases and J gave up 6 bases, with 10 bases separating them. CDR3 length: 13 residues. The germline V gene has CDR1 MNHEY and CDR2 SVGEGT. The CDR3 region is CASSYVAGNGYTF. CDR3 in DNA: TGTGCCAGCAGTTACGTGGCAGGGAATGGCTACACCTTC.

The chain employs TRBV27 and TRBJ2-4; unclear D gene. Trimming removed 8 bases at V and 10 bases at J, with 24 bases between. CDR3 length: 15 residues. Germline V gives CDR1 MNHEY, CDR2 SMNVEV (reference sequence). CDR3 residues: CASSPLRPTDEIQYF. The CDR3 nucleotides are TGTGCCAGCTCACCTCTCCGCCCGACGGATGAAATTCAGTACTTC.

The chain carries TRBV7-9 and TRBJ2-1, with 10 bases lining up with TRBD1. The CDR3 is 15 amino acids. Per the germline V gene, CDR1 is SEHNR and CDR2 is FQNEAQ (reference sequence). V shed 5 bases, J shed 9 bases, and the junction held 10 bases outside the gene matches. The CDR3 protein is CASSLRDRGYFEQFF. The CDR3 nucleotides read TGTGCCAGCAGCCTCCGGGACAGGGGATACTTTGAGCAGTTCTTC.

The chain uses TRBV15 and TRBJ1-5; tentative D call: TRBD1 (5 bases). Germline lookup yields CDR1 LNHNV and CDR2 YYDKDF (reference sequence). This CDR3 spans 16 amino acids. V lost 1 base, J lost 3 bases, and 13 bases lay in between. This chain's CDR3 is CATSRVGGVNNQPQHF. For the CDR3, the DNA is TGTGCCACCAGCAGAGTGGGGGGAGTGAACAATCAGCCCCAGCATTTT.

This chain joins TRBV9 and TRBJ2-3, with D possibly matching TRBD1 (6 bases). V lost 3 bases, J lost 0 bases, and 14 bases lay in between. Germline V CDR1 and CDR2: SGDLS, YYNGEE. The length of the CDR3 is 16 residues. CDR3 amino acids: CASSARPDSSTDTQYF. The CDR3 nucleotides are TGTGCCAGCAGCGCCCGTCCGGACAGCAGCACAGATACGCAGTATTTT.

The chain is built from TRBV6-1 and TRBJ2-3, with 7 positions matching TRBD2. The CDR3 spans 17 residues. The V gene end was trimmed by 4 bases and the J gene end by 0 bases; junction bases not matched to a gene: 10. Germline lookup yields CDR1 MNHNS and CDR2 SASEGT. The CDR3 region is CASSVSSGGTSTDTQYF. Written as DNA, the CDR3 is TGTGCCAGCAGTGTCTCTAGCGGCGGGACTAGCACAGATACGCAGTATTTT.

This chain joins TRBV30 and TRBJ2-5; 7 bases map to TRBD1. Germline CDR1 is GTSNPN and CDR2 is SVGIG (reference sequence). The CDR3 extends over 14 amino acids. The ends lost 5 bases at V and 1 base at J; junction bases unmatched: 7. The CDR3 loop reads CAWARDSLQETQYF. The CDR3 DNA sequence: TGTGCCTGGGCCCGGGACAGCCTCCAAGAGACCCAGTACTTC.

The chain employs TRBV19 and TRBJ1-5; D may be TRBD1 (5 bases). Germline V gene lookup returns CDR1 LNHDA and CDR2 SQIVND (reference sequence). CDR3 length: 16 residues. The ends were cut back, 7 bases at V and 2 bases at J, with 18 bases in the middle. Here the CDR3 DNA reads TGTGCCAGTACTCTAAAGCGCGGGGGACGCAATCAGCCCCAGCATTTT. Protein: CASTLKRGGRNQPQHF.

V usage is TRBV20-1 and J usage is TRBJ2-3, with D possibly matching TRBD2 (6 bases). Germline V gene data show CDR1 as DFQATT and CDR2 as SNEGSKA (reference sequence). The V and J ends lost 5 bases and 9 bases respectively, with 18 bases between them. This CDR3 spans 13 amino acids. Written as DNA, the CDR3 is TGCAGTGCTGGTGAGGGACTCCTTGTAACGCAGTATTTT. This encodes CSAGEGLLVTQYF.

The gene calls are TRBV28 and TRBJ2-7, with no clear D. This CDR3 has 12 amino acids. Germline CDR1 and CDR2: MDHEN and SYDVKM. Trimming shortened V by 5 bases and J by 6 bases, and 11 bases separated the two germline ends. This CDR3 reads CASSLIKAEQYF. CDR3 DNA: TGTGCCAGCAGTCTGATAAAGGCCGAGCAGTACTTC.

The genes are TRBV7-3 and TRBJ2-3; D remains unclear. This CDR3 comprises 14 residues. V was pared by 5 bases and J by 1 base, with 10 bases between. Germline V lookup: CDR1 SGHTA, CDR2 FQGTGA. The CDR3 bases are TGTGCCAGCAGCCCTCAGGCGGGCACAGATACGCAGTATTTT. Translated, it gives CASSPQAGTDTQYF.

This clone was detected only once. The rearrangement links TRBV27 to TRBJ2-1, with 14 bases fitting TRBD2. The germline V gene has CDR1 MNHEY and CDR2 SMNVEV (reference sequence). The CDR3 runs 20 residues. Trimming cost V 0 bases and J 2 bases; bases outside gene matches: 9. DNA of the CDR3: TGTGCCAGCAGTTTATCGAGGGGACTAGCGGGAGCCCCACCCTACAATGAGCAGTTCTTC. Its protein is CASSLSRGLAGAPPYNEQFF.

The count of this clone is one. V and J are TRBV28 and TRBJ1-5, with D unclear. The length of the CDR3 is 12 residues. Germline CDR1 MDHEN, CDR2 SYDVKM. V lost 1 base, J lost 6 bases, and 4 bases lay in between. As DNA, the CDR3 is TGTGCCAGCAGTTTATTATCTCAGCCCCAGCATTTT. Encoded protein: CASSLLSQPQHF. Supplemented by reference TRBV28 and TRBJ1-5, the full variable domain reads DVKVTQSSRYLVKRTGEKVFLECVQDMDHENMFWYRQDPGLGLRLIYFSYDVKMKEKGDIPEGYSVSREKKERFSLILESASTNQTSMYLCASSLLSQPQHFGDGTRLSIL.

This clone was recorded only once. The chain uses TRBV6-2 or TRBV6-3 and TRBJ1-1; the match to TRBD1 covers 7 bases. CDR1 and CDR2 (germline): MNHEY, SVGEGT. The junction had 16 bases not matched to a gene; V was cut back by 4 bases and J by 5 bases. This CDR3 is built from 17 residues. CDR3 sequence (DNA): TGTGCCAGCAGTTTCACGCCGGGACAGACTTCGAAGACTGAAGCTTTCTTT. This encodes CASSFTPGQTSKTEAFF.

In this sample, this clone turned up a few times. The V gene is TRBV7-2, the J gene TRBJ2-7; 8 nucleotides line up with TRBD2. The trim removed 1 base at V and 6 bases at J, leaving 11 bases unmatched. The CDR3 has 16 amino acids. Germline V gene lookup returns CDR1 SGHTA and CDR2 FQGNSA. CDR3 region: CASSLDSASGSGEQYF. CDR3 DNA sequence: TGTGCCAGCAGCTTAGATTCGGCTAGCGGGTCGGGCGAGCAGTACTTC.

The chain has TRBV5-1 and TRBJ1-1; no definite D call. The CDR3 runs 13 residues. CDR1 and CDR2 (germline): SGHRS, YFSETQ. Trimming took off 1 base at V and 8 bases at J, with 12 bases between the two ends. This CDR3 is CASSLFGGDEAFF. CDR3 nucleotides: TGCGCCAGCAGCTTGTTTGGAGGCGACGAAGCTTTCTTT.

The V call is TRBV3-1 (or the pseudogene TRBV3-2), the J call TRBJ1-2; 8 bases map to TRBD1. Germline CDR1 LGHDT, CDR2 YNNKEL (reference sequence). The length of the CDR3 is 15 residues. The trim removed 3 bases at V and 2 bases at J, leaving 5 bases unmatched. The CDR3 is CASSHRQGFNYGYTF. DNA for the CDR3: TGTGCCAGCAGCCACCGACAGGGGTTCAACTATGGCTACACCTTC.

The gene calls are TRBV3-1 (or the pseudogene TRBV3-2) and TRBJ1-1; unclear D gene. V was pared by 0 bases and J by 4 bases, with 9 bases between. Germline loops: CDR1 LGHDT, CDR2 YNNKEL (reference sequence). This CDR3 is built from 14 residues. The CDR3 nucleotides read TGTGCCAGCAGCCAAGATTGGGTAGGCACTGAAGCTTTCTTT. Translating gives CASSQDWVGTEAFF.

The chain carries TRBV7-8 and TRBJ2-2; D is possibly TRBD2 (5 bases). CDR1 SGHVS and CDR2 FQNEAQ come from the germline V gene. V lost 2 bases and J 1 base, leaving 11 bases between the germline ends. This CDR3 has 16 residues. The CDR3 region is CASSLREGKNTGELFF. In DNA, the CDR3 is TGTGCCAGCAGCTTACGCGAGGGCAAGAACACCGGGGAGCTGTTTTTT.

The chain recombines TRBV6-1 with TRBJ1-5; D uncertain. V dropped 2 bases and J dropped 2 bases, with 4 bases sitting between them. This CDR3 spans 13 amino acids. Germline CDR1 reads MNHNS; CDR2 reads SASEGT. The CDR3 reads CASSEMGNQPQHF. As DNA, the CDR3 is TGTGCCAGCAGTGAAATGGGCAATCAGCCCCAGCATTTT.

The CDR3 region has the DNA TGTGCCAGCAGCTTAGGGGCGGCTCGAGGCACTGAAGCTTTCTTT. This sequence encodes CASSLGAARGTEAFF. The chain joins TRBV7-2 to TRBJ1-1; no firm D call. V lost 1 base and J lost 4, with 13 bases in between. CDR1 is SGHTA, CDR2 FQGNSA, per germline. CDR3 length equals 15 residues.

CDR3 sequence reads: CASSLGHVSSYEQYF. The CDR3 bases are TGTGCCAGCAGCTTAGGTCACGTGAGCTCCTACGAGCAGTACTTC. The chain couples TRBV7-2 to TRBJ2-7; D is ambiguous. The CDR3 sequence is 15 residues long. Germline V lookup: CDR1 SGHTA, CDR2 FQGNSA. With 1 base removed from V and 0 bases from J, the gap between germline ends came to 10 bases.

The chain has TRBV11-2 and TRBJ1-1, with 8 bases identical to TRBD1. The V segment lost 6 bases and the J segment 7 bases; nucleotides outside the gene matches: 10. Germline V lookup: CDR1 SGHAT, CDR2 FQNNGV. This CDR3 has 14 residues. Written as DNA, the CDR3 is TGTGCCAGCAGAATTCCCGGGACAGGTGGTGAAGCTTTCTTT. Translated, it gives CASRIPGTGGEAFF.